The source of this T cell receptor beta chain is a study of blood T cell repertoires in COVID-19. Study background: Sites across the United States, Italy and Spain contributed samples from acute and convalescent COVID-19. PBMCs, B-cell-depleted T cells, or T cells provided the cDNA or gDNA that made up the material.

In the authors' workflow: Nucleated cell number was recorded as an estimate derived from reference gene primer amplification. The repertoire was sequenced with immunoSEQ multiplex PCR; TCRdb's copy has only in-frame clones and lacks some. V and J calls and clone size are as listed in that table; D and trimming were resolved from the DNA. The sample yields approximately 120,000 clones, more than 70% seen once. Germline V gene data show CDR1 as MNHEY and CDR2 as SMNVEV (reference sequence). This CDR3 is 13 amino acids long. V shed 3 bases and J shed 9 bases, with 12 bases lying between them. J is TRBJ2-1 and V is TRBV27; possible D gene TRBD2, 6 bases. The sample comprised peripheral blood. This receptor was obtained from a man at least 80 years old with active or convalescent COVID-19. CDR3 residues: CASSFYRGSEQFF. In DNA, the CDR3 is TGTGCCAGCAGTTTTTACCGGGGGAGTGAGCAGTTCTTC.